This TCR beta chain derives from a study of blood T cell repertoires in COVID-19. The CDR3 spans 15 residues. CDR1 SGHTA and CDR2 FQGTGA come from the germline V gene. The ends were cut back, 5 bases at V and 1 base at J, with 14 bases in the middle. This clone was counted a few times. Assay used: immunoSEQ multiplex PCR; TCRdb lists only in-frame clones, some missing. This sample has a few hundred thousand clones, with about 86% found just once. Participants had their cohort set by participant-reported clinical history. The chain couples TRBV7-3 to TRBJ1-1, with D possibly being TRBD1 (6 bases). Source material: PBMCs or T cells enriched from blood (not recorded which). The TCR was taken from a woman between 35 and 50 years old with acute COVID-19. DNA for the CDR3: TGTGCCAGCAGCCCGACCGGGGGGCGGAACACTGAAGCTTTCTTT. This gives the protein CASSPTGGRNTEAFF.